The clone carrying this T cell receptor (beta chain) was counted a single time. V shed 2 bases and J 2 bases; nucleotides not matched to a gene: 5. CDR3 size: 15 residues. Germline V gene data show CDR1 as MNHNS and CDR2 as SASEGT. Sequencing used immunoSEQ multiplex PCR; TCRdb keeps in-frame clones, though not all of them. The repertoire holds over 650,000 clones, with around 87% as singletons. This sample is part of a study of shared T cell receptors in the human thymus. This sample also belongs to another study, concerning human thymus T cells. That paper adds: Thymus tissue was removed during corrective cardiac surgery.

The rearrangement uses TRBV6-1 and TRBJ1-2; 7 positions agree with TRBD1. The receptor's source is a boy in the first two years of life with a congenital heart defect. The specimen sequenced was thymocytes. The CDR3 is CASSESTGRNYGYTF. CDR3 coding DNA: TGTGCCAGCAGTGAATCGACAGGGCGAAACTATGGCTACACCTTC.